The T cell receptor (beta chain) under discussion was sequenced for a study of shared clonotypes between healthy human individuals. Across the whole study: CD8 memory received one plate per donor, CD8 naive two, CD4 memory three and CD4 naive three.

The CDR3 is 16 residues long. The trim removed 0 bases at V and 8 bases at J, leaving 10 bases unmatched. Per the germline V gene, CDR1 is SGHRS and CDR2 is YFSETQ. TCRdb keeps only in-frame clones here, not all; method: immunoSEQ multiplex PCR. The sample shows about 110,000 clones, 68% of them seen only once. V usage is TRBV5-1 and J usage is TRBJ1-4, with 7 bases matching TRBD1. The clonotype was recovered from a woman aged 25-40 years in good health. The sample taken for sequencing was memory CD8+ T cells sorted from blood. As for subset: CD45RO+ cells pooled with CCR7-negative TemRA cells. CDR3 loop: CASSLERTGKGEKLFF. CDR3 sequence (DNA): TGCGCCAGCAGCTTGGAGAGGACAGGAAAAGGGGAAAAACTGTTTTTT.